What follows describes a single TCR beta chain. Its specificity is unknown. This entry belongs to a study of cytomegalovirus exposure and HLA in healthy donors. Study summary: In a previous analysis, 100 million to 140 million unique TCR beta sequences were found from 150 million to 200 million T cells.

Trimming cost V 1 base and J 6 bases, with 9 bases left between them. This CDR3 spans 14 amino acids. Germline V gene data show CDR1 as MNHEY and CDR2 as SMNVEV (reference sequence). The primer mix had 60 Vbeta and 13 Jbeta primers. Data came from immunoSEQ multiplex PCR; TCRdb stores just in-frame clones and leaves some out. The sample contains over 80,000 clones, more than 55% of which appear only once. Study-level findings and limits: Cytomegalovirus association was assigned to more than 150 TCR beta chains. Presence/absence analyses supposed approximately even sequencing depth among donors. By HLA locus, TCR association rates varied in a later analysis, with DRB1 showing the most and HLA-C the fewest.

The TCR originated in a boy aged 5-17 years in good health and CMV-seropositive. Sequencing was carried out using PBMCs. The V call is TRBV27, the J call TRBJ1-4; a weak D match, TRBD1 (6 bases). The CDR3 is CASSLWAGDEKLFF. In DNA, the CDR3 is TGTGCCAGCAGTTTATGGGCAGGGGATGAAAAACTGTTTTTT.